This entry is about one T cell receptor beta chain. One entry per CDR3 protein, without DNA, is what TCRdb gives after re-calling the 5' RACE reads. The clone table shows about 380,000 distinct CDR3 sequences, with the ten largest holding just over 2.5%. The record originates from a study of monozygotic twins with inflammatory bowel disease. The germline gives CDR1 SGHTA, CDR2 FQGNSA. CDR3 length equals 16 residues. The sequence derives from a human donor with ulcerative colitis or Crohn's disease, or a healthy co-twin of an affected twin (not recorded which). Sequences were obtained from blood. The chain combines TRBV7-2 with TRBJ2-2; checking the TCRdb D call of TRBD1 is not possible without DNA. The CDR3 region is CASSSKGAANTGELFF.